The 6 T cell receptor beta chains presented below share a single source sample, sequenced in a study of blood T cell repertoires in COVID-19. TCRdb's table, derived via immunoSEQ multiplex PCR, lists solely in-frame clones and lacks some. This table has 80,000 or so clones, 70% to 80% appearing once. The sample consisted of peripheral blood. The source is a middle-aged man with active or convalescent COVID-19.

The chain couples TRBV7-8 to TRBJ2-7; TRBD1 aligns across 10 bases. CDR1 SGHVS and CDR2 FQNEAQ come from the germline V gene. CDR3 size: 14 residues. Trimming cost V 2 bases and J 4 bases; bases outside gene matches: 2. The CDR3 is CASSLWDRGYEQYF. The DNA for the CDR3 is TGTGCCAGCAGCTTATGGGACAGGGGTTACGAGCAGTACTTC.

The J gene is TRBJ1-1, the V gene TRBV5-5; 11 nucleotides align to TRBD1. CDR1 SGHKS and CDR2 YYEKEE come from the germline V gene (reference sequence). The CDR3 consists of 16 residues. Trimming cost V 4 bases and J 5 bases; bases outside gene matches: 10. The DNA of the CDR3 is TGTGCCAGCAGCCCGGACAGGGGGCGGACGGAAACTGAAGCTTTCTTT. Translating it yields CASSPDRGRTETEAFF.

The chain recombines TRBV7-9 with TRBJ2-1; D call uncertain. Trimming shortened V by 5 bases and J by 6 bases, and 17 bases separated the two germline ends. The CDR3 extends over 15 amino acids. The germline CDR1 and CDR2 sequences are SEHNR and FQNEAQ (reference sequence). CDR3: CASSNRTPKLNEQFF. CDR3 in DNA: TGTGCCAGCAGCAATAGAACCCCAAAGCTCAATGAGCAGTTCTTC.

This chain uses TRBV12-3 or TRBV12-4 with TRBJ1-2, with D unresolved. V lost 6 bases, J lost 4 bases, and 9 bases lay in between. The CDR3 has 12 amino acids. The CDR3 loop is CASSPDTYGYTF. In nucleotides, the CDR3 is TGTGCCAGCAGCCCCGACACCTATGGCTACACCTTC.

The V gene is TRBV7-8, the J gene TRBJ2-2; 12 bases map to TRBD2. CDR3 size: 15 residues. In germline, CDR1 is SGHVS, CDR2 FQNEAQ. With V trimmed by 5 bases and J by 5 bases, 3 bases remained unmatched. DNA of the CDR3: TGTGCCAGCAGCACTAGCGGGGGGAGTACCGGGGAGCTGTTTTTT. Translation gives CASSTSGGSTGELFF.

The rearrangement links TRBV29-1 to TRBJ2-5, with TRBD2 as a possible D gene (5 bases). Germline V gene lookup returns CDR1 SQVTM and CDR2 ANQGSEA. Between the trimmed V and J ends, which lost 5 bases and 5 bases, there was a span of 18 bases. This CDR3 has 14 residues. The CDR3 DNA is TGCAGCGTTCTCGGTCCGGGGTTAGGGGAGACCCAGTACTTC. Its translation is CSVLGPGLGETQYF.